The 11 T cell receptor beta chains in this list originate from one sample, sequenced in a study of blood T cell repertoires in COVID-19. Method: immunoSEQ multiplex PCR; TCRdb's copy keeps in-frame clones and lacks some. The sample records 400,000 to 450,000 clones, around 90% being singletons. Sequenced material: peripheral blood. These receptors were collected from a man aged 18 to 29 with COVID-19, enrolled during active disease.

This rearrangement joins TRBV30 to TRBJ1-6, with D tentatively TRBD1 (5 bases). V was pared by 4 bases and J by 4 bases, with 14 bases between. The CDR3 is made up of 15 amino acids. Per germline, CDR1 GTSNPN and CDR2 SVGIG (reference sequence). This CDR3 reads CAWTPYQGYNSPLHF. In DNA form, the CDR3 reads TGTGCCTGGACCCCATACCAGGGTTATAATTCACCCCTCCACTTT.

The chain couples TRBV30 to TRBJ1-2, with TRBD1 as a possible D gene (6 bases). CDR1 is GTSNPN, CDR2 SVGIG, per germline (reference sequence). Trimming shortened V by 7 bases and J by 8 bases, and 23 bases separated the two germline ends. The CDR3 sequence is 14 residues long. The CDR3 sequence is CAFLSRTVSGGYTF. CDR3 sequence (DNA): TGTGCCTTTCTCTCCCGGACAGTTAGTGGAGGCTACACCTTC.

This clone occurred a few times. V is TRBV9 and J is TRBJ2-2; no clear D gene. The CDR3 totals 15 residues. Germline V gene data show CDR1 as SGDLS and CDR2 as YYNGEE. V lost 0 bases and J 1 base, leaving 7 bases between the germline ends. CDR3 loop: CASSVVGRNTGELFF. The CDR3 nucleotides are TGTGCCAGCAGCGTAGTTGGCAGGAACACCGGGGAGCTGTTTTTT.

This chain joins TRBV6-5 and TRBJ1-2, with 7 bases fitting TRBD1. CDR3 length equals 13 residues. The ends lost 4 bases at V and 7 bases at J; junction bases unmatched: 6. CDR1 MNHEY and CDR2 SVGAGI come from the germline V gene. CDR3 nucleotides: TGTGCCAGCAGTTTGGAGGGGGCGGGTGGCTACACCTTC. Protein: CASSLEGAGGYTF.

The chain uses TRBV4-1 and TRBJ1-1; D uncertain. Deletions cut 0 bases from V and 4 bases from J, with 6 bases between. CDR1 and CDR2 from the germline V gene are MGHRA and YSYEKL. This CDR3 has 13 residues. The chain's CDR3 is CASSQDPFTEAFF. CDR3 sequence (DNA): TGCGCCAGCAGCCAAGACCCCTTCACTGAAGCTTTCTTT.

J is TRBJ1-1 and V is TRBV6-5; D possibly corresponds to TRBD1 (6 bases). The CDR3 consists of 14 residues. Germline assignment: CDR1 MNHEY and CDR2 SVGAGI. With 7 bases removed from V and 6 bases from J, the gap between germline ends came to 18 bases. CDR3 coding DNA: TGTGCCAGCAAGGCGGACAGAGGGCCTTCTGAAGCTTTCTTT. Translating it yields CASKADRGPSEAFF.

The chain uses TRBV29-1 and TRBJ1-1, with 9 bases matching TRBD1. Germline trimming cut 0 bases from V and 5 bases from J; bases unmatched to any gene: 13. In germline, CDR1 is SQVTM, CDR2 ANQGSEA. The CDR3 has 17 residues. The CDR3 protein is CSVEDRRDRAIGTEAFF. CDR3 nucleotides: TGCAGCGTTGAAGATCGCCGGGACAGGGCAATTGGAACTGAAGCTTTCTTT.

The chain recombines TRBV5-1 with TRBJ2-1, with 12 bases fitting TRBD2. The V and J ends lost 4 bases and 6 bases, in that order; junction bases with no gene match: 5. Germline V CDR1 and CDR2: SGHRS, YFSETQ. The CDR3 sequence is 15 residues long. CDR3 bases: TGCGCCAGCAGCGGGGGACTAGCGGGTCCCAATGAGCAGTTCTTC. It specifies CASSGGLAGPNEQFF.

The chain links TRBV5-6 to TRBJ1-6, with 7 nucleotides matching TRBD1. This CDR3 comprises 14 residues. Germline trimming cut 0 bases from V and 8 bases from J; bases unmatched to any gene: 2. From germline, CDR1 is SGHDT and CDR2 YYEEEE. Here the CDR3 DNA reads TGTGCCAGCAGCTTGGGACAGGGAGATTCACCCCTCCACTTT. Encoded protein: CASSLGQGDSPLHF.

The J gene is TRBJ1-2, the V gene TRBV24-1, with 7 bases identical to TRBD1. CDR3 length equals 13 residues. In germline, CDR1 is KGHDR, CDR2 SFDVKD. V trimming: 1 base; J trimming: 8 bases; junction bases outside the gene matches: 3. The CDR3 sequence: CATSDFSGGGYTF. DNA for the CDR3: TGTGCCACCAGTGATTTTTCAGGGGGAGGCTACACCTTC.

V and J are TRBV13 and TRBJ1-3, with D possibly TRBD1 on 5 matching bases. Germline CDR1 is PRHDT and CDR2 is FYEKMQ (reference sequence). V was clipped by 4 bases and J by 4 bases, with 14 bases between them. The CDR3 consists of 15 residues. CDR3 region: CASSSEGRNGNTIYF. CDR3 DNA sequence: TGTGCCAGCAGCTCAGAGGGGAGGAACGGAAACACCATATATTTT.